The 30 T cell receptor beta chains below come from one sample, sequenced in a study of blood T cell repertoires in COVID-19. Only in-frame clones appear in the TCRdb table, and some are missing; sequencing was by immunoSEQ multiplex PCR. The sample holds roughly 150,000 clones, roughly 90% seen once. Sequencing was carried out using peripheral blood. Every receptor here comes from a man between 60 and 75 years old with acute or convalescent COVID-19.

The chain carries TRBV4-1 and TRBJ2-7, with 7 positions matching TRBD1. The germline CDR1 and CDR2 sequences are MGHRA and YSYEKL. The V and J ends lost 2 bases and 2 bases, in that order; junction bases with no gene match: 6. The CDR3 is 15 residues long. Written as DNA, the CDR3 is TGCGCCAGCAGCCAAACCGACAGGGAACCCTACGAGCAGTACTTC. Translating gives CASSQTDREPYEQYF.

The table lists this clone with a count of one. The V and J genes are TRBV11-2 and TRBJ2-3, with TRBD2 identical over 10 bases. J lost 2 bases, V lost 1 base, and 6 bases had no gene match. The CDR3 runs to 17 residues. The germline V gene encodes CDR1 SGHAT and CDR2 FQNNGV. In DNA, the CDR3 is TGTGCCAGCAGCTTAGGGGGTAGCGGGGGGCTCACAGATACGCAGTATTTT. Translation gives CASSLGGSGGLTDTQYF.

The V gene is TRBV5-1, the J gene TRBJ1-6, with D unresolved. The CDR3 length is 13 residues. Germline CDR1 is SGHRS and CDR2 is YFSETQ. The V end lost 2 bases, the J end lost 5 bases, and 5 bases lay between the germline ends. CDR3 DNA sequence: TGCGCCAGCAGCTTACAAGATAATTCACCCCTCCACTTT. Protein product: CASSLQDNSPLHF.

The chain carries TRBV12-3 or TRBV12-4 and TRBJ2-1, with D uncertain. CDR3 length equals 13 residues. V lost 3 bases to trimming and J lost 2 bases, with 5 bases between them. The CDR3 spells CASSFEAYNEQFF. In DNA, the CDR3 is TGTGCCAGCAGTTTTGAGGCCTACAATGAGCAGTTCTTC.

The CDR3 region has the DNA TGTGCCAGCAGCTTGGCCGGTCTAGCGGGGGACAATGAGCAGTTCTTC. Encoded protein: CASSLAGLAGDNEQFF. This chain connects TRBV5-5 to TRBJ2-1; 10 positions agree with TRBD2. Trimming took 0 bases from V and 5 from J; bases not matched to a gene: 5. Germline V lookup: CDR1 SGHKS, CDR2 YYEKEE (reference sequence). CDR3 length: 16 residues.

The J gene is TRBJ1-5, the V gene TRBV14, with D unclear. The V and J ends lost 3 bases and 14 bases respectively, with 17 bases between them. The CDR3 runs 13 residues. Germline CDR1 is SGHDN and CDR2 is FVKESK. CDR3 amino acids: CASSHLRGGLKHF. For the CDR3, the DNA is TGTGCCAGCAGCCACCTCCGCGGCGGCTTAAAGCATTTT.

The chain is built from TRBV6-6 and TRBJ2-3, with TRBD2 identical over 14 bases. CDR1 is MNHNY, CDR2 SVGAGI, per germline (reference sequence). V shed 5 bases and J 2 bases; nucleotides not matched to a gene: 6. CDR3 length: 17 residues. CDR3 sequence: CASSPGLAGALTDTQYF. CDR3 DNA: TGTGCCAGCAGTCCGGGACTAGCGGGGGCTCTCACAGATACGCAGTATTTT.

This clone showed up just once. This chain connects TRBV15 to TRBJ1-1; the D is unclear. V was trimmed by 0 bases and J by 0 bases, leaving 8 bases between them. CDR1 is LNHNV and CDR2 is YYDKDF in the germline V gene (reference sequence). The CDR3 length is 15 residues. The chain's CDR3 is CATSRESDMNTEAFF. The DNA for the CDR3 is TGTGCCACCAGCAGAGAGTCAGATATGAACACTGAAGCTTTCTTT.

This sequence joins TRBV2 and TRBJ1-5, with TRBD1 as a possible D gene (6 bases). Germline V CDR1 and CDR2: SNHLY, FYNNEI. The germline V and J ends were trimmed by 8 bases and 1 base, with 12 bases remaining between them. The CDR3 sequence is 14 residues long. The CDR3, as DNA: TGTGCCAGCTCTGGACAGAGAAGCAATCAGCCCCAGCATTTT. This sequence encodes CASSGQRSNQPQHF. Full variable domain (missing parts from reference TRBV2 and TRBJ1-5): EPEVTQTPSHQVTQMGQEVILRCVPISNHLYFYWYRQILGQKVEFLVSFYNNEISEKSEIFDDQFSVERPDGSNFTLKIRSTKLEDSAMYFCASSGQRSNQPQHFGDGTRLSIL.

The sample holds a few counts of this clone. The CDR3 nucleotides read TGTGCCAGCAGTGAAGCTAACAGCCTGGAAGCTTTCTTT. It yields the protein CASSEANSLEAFF. The chain carries TRBV2 and TRBJ1-1, with D unresolved. The V end was cut by 0 bases, the J end by 8 bases, with 10 bases between. The CDR3 loop spans 13 amino acids. Germline V gives CDR1 SNHLY, CDR2 FYNNEI.

This clone occurred a few times. The rearrangement uses TRBV5-1 and TRBJ2-3, with TRBD2 matching over 13 bases. CDR1 is SGHRS, CDR2 YFSETQ, per germline. The CDR3 sequence is 16 residues long. With 5 bases clipped from V and 1 base from J, the junction kept 4 bases outside the gene matches. The DNA for the CDR3 is TGCGCCAGCAGGGGGACTAGCGGGGTTCGCACAGATACGCAGTATTTT. As protein: CASRGTSGVRTDTQYF.

The chain combines TRBV5-4 with TRBJ1-2; D unresolved. With 2 bases removed from V and 8 bases from J, the gap between germline ends came to 16 bases. Germline V lookup: CDR1 SGHNT, CDR2 YYREEE (reference sequence). The CDR3 length is 14 residues. This chain's CDR3 is CASSFGGQAGGYTF. The CDR3 nucleotides are TGTGCCAGCAGCTTCGGCGGGCAGGCCGGGGGCTACACCTTC.

The chain recombines TRBV2 with TRBJ2-6; D unclear. The germline CDR1 and CDR2 sequences are SNHLY and FYNNEI. Trimming stripped 6 bases from V and 0 bases from J, with 9 bases between. The CDR3 is made up of 15 amino acids. The CDR3 sequence is CASSLRSSGANVLTF. CDR3 bases: TGTGCCAGCAGCCTACGGAGCTCTGGGGCCAACGTCCTGACTTTC.

V usage is TRBV19 and J usage is TRBJ2-1, with 10 bases identical to TRBD1. The CDR3 loop spans 16 amino acids. V lost 8 bases, J lost 7 bases, and 14 bases stayed unmatched. Germline V gene data show CDR1 as LNHDA and CDR2 as SQIVND (reference sequence). CDR3 DNA: TGTGCCAGTTCTGACCCCCGGGACAGGGGAACAAATGAGCAGTTCTTC. Amino acids: CASSDPRDRGTNEQFF.

The genes are TRBV7-9 and TRBJ2-3; 7 nucleotides align to TRBD1. This CDR3 has 16 amino acids. CDR1 and CDR2 from the germline V gene are SEHNR and FQNEAQ (reference sequence). V trimming: 3 bases; J trimming: 4 bases; junction bases outside the gene matches: 10. In DNA, the CDR3 is TGTGCCAGCAGCTTTGAGGGGGCAAGAGGGGCAGATACGCAGTATTTT. Translated: CASSFEGARGADTQYF. The variable domain in full, with the rest retrieved from reference TRBV7-9 and TRBJ2-3, is DTGVSQNPRHKITKRGQNVTFRCDPISEHNRLYWYRQTLGQGPEFLTYFQNEAQLEKSRLLSDRFSAERPKGSFSTLEIQRTEQGDSAMYLCASSFEGARGADTQYFGPGTRLTVL.

V gene TRBV4-1 combines with J gene TRBJ2-7, with TRBD1 as a possible D gene (5 bases). Trimming took 2 bases from V and 3 from J, leaving 11 bases between them. The CDR3 is 14 residues long. CDR1 and CDR2 (germline): MGHRA, YSYEKL. CDR3 DNA: TGCGCCAGCAGCCAACAGGGTTCCCTCTACGAGCAGTACTTC. The encoded protein is CASSQQGSLYEQYF.

CDR3 nucleotide sequence: TGTGCCAGCAACTCCTACGCCGGGGAGGCATACGAGCAGTACTTC. Translating gives CASNSYAGEAYEQYF. The genes are TRBV6-5 and TRBJ2-7; tentatively, D is TRBD2 (6 bases). The V gene's germline CDR1 is MNHEY and CDR2 SVGAGI. Trimming left V 7 bases short and J 4 bases short, with 20 bases between. There are 15 residues in the CDR3.

J is TRBJ1-2 and V is TRBV30, with D perhaps TRBD1 (6 bases). Looked up from germline, CDR1 is GTSNPN and CDR2 is SVGIG (reference sequence). The V end was cut by 0 bases, the J end by 5 bases, with 13 bases between. This CDR3 region has 14 residues. Written as DNA, the CDR3 is TGTGCCTGGAGTGTAGCGGGGGCTGCGTATGGCTACACCTTC. It is translated as CAWSVAGAAYGYTF.

V usage is TRBV19 and J usage is TRBJ2-6; TRBD2 is a possible D gene (6 bases). Trimming removed 6 bases from V and 2 bases from J, with 11 bases in between. Per germline, CDR1 LNHDA and CDR2 SQIVND (reference sequence). The CDR3 has 15 residues. The CDR3 is CASSGGYTGANVLTF. The CDR3 nucleotides are TGTGCCAGTAGCGGAGGGTATACTGGGGCCAACGTCCTGACTTTC.

This sequence joins TRBV24-1 and TRBJ2-7; D remains unclear. This CDR3 is built from 13 residues. Germline CDR1 is KGHDR and CDR2 is SFDVKD. The V end lost 9 bases, the J end lost 7 bases, and 18 bases lay between the germline ends. The DNA for the CDR3 is TGTGCCACCCAGTCCACGCAGTCTGTTGAGCAGTACTTC. This sequence encodes CATQSTQSVEQYF.

This sequence joins TRBV5-1 and TRBJ2-3, with 11 bases lining up with TRBD2. From germline, CDR1 is SGHRS and CDR2 YFSETQ. V lost 0 bases and J lost 1; bases outside the gene matches: 4. CDR3 length: 17 residues. Here the CDR3 DNA reads TGCGCCAGCAGCTTGGCCTCGACTAGCGGGGGCACAGATACGCAGTATTTT. Protein product: CASSLASTSGGTDTQYF.

The rearrangement joins TRBV4-1 to TRBJ2-2; weak D call: TRBD1 (5 bases). The CDR3 extends over 16 amino acids. Between the trimmed V and J ends, which lost 4 bases and 3 bases, there was a span of 15 bases. The V gene's germline CDR1 is MGHRA and CDR2 YSYEKL. CDR3 region: CASSPAPMTDTGELFF. CDR3 nucleotides: TGCGCCAGCAGCCCAGCCCCTATGACAGACACCGGGGAGCTGTTTTTT.

The chain employs TRBV24-1 and TRBJ1-1; 9 bases line up with TRBD1. The junction had 10 bases not matched to a gene; V was cut back by 4 bases and J by 11 bases. Germline CDR1 is KGHDR and CDR2 is SFDVKD. CDR3 length: 14 residues. Here the CDR3 reads CATSERRTGVGAFF. CDR3 DNA sequence: TGTGCCACCAGTGAACGTAGGACAGGGGTGGGGGCTTTCTTT.

The chain combines TRBV4-3 with TRBJ2-2; TRBD2 matches 12 bases. J lost 3 bases, V lost 5 bases, and 4 bases had no gene match. This CDR3 has 16 amino acids. From germline, CDR1 is LGHNA and CDR2 YSLEER. CDR3 loop: CASSDTSGGYTGELFF. The DNA for the CDR3 is TGCGCCAGCAGCGACACTAGCGGGGGGTACACCGGGGAGCTGTTTTTT.

This clone was detected only a few times. The chain couples TRBV12-3 or TRBV12-4 to TRBJ1-1, with a tentative D call TRBD1 (5 bases). The ends were cut back, 7 bases at V and 10 bases at J, with 16 bases in the middle. The CDR3 spans 12 residues. CDR3: CASTSGPTGAFF. In DNA form, the CDR3 reads TGTGCCAGCACTTCGGGCCCTACAGGAGCTTTCTTT.

About this clone itself: The DNA is left out, because the CDR3 cannot be placed on it with certainty; the CDR3 is given as TCRdb lists it. The chain combines TRBV21-1 with TRBJ1-2. TRBV21-1 is marked as a pseudogene. The CDR3 numbers 15 amino acids, ends counted. The CDR3 is CASSKVGGGNYGYTF.

CDR3 amino acids: CASSFFQGVGGYTF. CDR3 nucleotides: TGTGCCAGCAGCTTTTTTCAGGGGGTTGGAGGCTACACCTTC. The gene calls are TRBV5-6 and TRBJ1-2, with 7 positions matching TRBD1. CDR3 length: 14 amino acids. Trimming at V came to 2 bases and at J to 8 bases, leaving 9 bases not matched to a gene. Germline assignment: CDR1 SGHDT and CDR2 YYEEEE.

The J gene is TRBJ1-1, the V gene TRBV3-1 (or the pseudogene TRBV3-2); the D is unclear. This CDR3 region has 15 residues. Between the trimmed V and J ends, which lost 1 base and 0 bases, there was a span of 9 bases. The V gene's germline CDR1 is LGHDT and CDR2 YNNKEL (reference sequence). CDR3 DNA sequence: TGTGCCAGCAGCCAAGTTGGAGGGATGAACACTGAAGCTTTCTTT. This translates into CASSQVGGMNTEAFF.

The J gene is TRBJ1-6, the V gene TRBV5-6; D might be TRBD1 (5 bases). This CDR3 contains 14 residues. Germline V gene data show CDR1 as SGHDT and CDR2 as YYEEEE. V lost 0 bases to trimming and J lost 10 bases, with 11 bases between them. CDR3 sequence (DNA): TGTGCCAGCAGCTTGGGGCAGGGTGTATCACCCCTCCACTTT. Translation gives CASSLGQGVSPLHF. Together with reference TRBV5-6 and TRBJ1-6, the CDR3 gives the full variable domain: DAGVTQSPTHLIKTRGQQVTLRCSPKSGHDTVSWYQQALGQGPQFIFQYYEEEERQRGNFPDRFSGHQFPNYSSELNVNALLLGDSALYLCASSLGQGVSPLHFGNGTRLTVT.

V usage is TRBV10-1 and J usage is TRBJ2-7, with 7 bases matching TRBD1. CDR1 is WNHNN and CDR2 is SYGVQD in the germline V gene (reference sequence). Trimming removed 3 bases from V and 5 bases from J; junction bases left unmatched: 7. CDR3 length: 14 residues. The CDR3 loop reads CASSEQGTGHEQYF. In nucleotides, the CDR3 is TGCGCCAGCAGTGAACAGGGGACGGGCCACGAGCAGTACTTC.